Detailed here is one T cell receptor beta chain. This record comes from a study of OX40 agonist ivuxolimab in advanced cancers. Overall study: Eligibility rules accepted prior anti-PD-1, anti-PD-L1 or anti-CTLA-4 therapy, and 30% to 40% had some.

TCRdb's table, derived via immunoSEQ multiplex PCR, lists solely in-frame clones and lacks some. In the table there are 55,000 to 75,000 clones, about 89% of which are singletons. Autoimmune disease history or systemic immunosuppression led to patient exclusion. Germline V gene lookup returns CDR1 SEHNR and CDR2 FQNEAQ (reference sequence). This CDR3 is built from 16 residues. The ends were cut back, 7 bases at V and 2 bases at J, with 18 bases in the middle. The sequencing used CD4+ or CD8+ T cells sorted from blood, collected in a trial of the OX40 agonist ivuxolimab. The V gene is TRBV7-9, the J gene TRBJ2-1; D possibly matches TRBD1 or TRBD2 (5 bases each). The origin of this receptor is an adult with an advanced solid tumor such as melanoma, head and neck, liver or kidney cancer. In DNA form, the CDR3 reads TGTGCCAGCATCGGGGACGGGATGGACGCCTACAATGAGCAGTTCTTC. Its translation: CASIGDGMDAYNEQFF.